The clone carrying this T cell receptor beta chain was counted at least ten times. The antigen is undetermined. V gave up 7 bases and J gave up 2 bases, with 15 bases separating them. The CDR3 has 14 residues. Germline V gene data show CDR1 as SGHTA and CDR2 as FQGNSA. This specimen belongs to a study of T cell repertoires in cytomegalovirus infection. Whole-study context: Based on public TCR beta signatures, there were indications of CMV infection and of a matching HLA type.

TCRdb called the reads again in MiXCR, with one record for every CDR3 protein. The sample contains about 700,000 distinct CDR3 sequences, around a third of which appear only once. Study-level results: People with CMV and the relevant HLA were identified by cumulative public TCR beta family frequency. The ex vivo response was dominated by HLA-C-restricted CMV-specific TCR beta clonotypes.

The TCR originated in a human donor in good health (CMV status not recorded). Some clones in this sample may be carry-over from other donors' samples. The sample consisted of cultured PBMCs, taken from culture after CMV antigen stimulation. The chain joins TRBV7-2 to TRBJ2-7, with TRBD1 as a possible D gene (6 bases). CDR3 DNA sequence: TGTGCCAGCACCAGGTCAGGGGCCCCCTACGAGCAGTACTTC. Translating it yields CASTRSGAPYEQYF.